The next 21 T cell receptor beta chains were all read from a single sample in a study of T cell repertoires in aging, cancer and after chemotherapy. TCR beta rearrangements were amplified from peripheral blood genomic DNA. A mixed TRB-A/B primer pool amplified rearranged TRB by multiplex touch-down PCR. TCRdb called the multiplex PCR reads again in MiXCR, with one record for every CDR3 protein. The data show thousands of distinct CDR3 sequences, approximately 22% seen once. What was sequenced was blood. The receptors come from a human donor with a blood cancer.

In its sample, this clonotype is medium-sized. The J gene is TRBJ1-6, the V gene TRBV27; TRBD1 agrees at 7 bases. In germline, CDR1 is MNHEY, CDR2 SMNVEV (reference sequence). This CDR3 region has 14 residues. The junction had 6 bases not matched to a gene; V was cut back by 6 bases and J by 7 bases. This chain's CDR3 is CASSLTGINSPLHF. Written as DNA, the CDR3 is TGTGCCAGCAGCCTGACAGGGATCAATTCACCCCTCCACTTT.

This clonotype was found a few times. V and J are TRBV20-1 and TRBJ1-5; D is ambiguous. The CDR3 length is 14 residues. The V gene's germline CDR1 is DFQATT and CDR2 SNEGSKA (reference sequence). Trimming stripped 6 bases from V and 5 bases from J, with 17 bases between. CDR3 sequence (DNA): TGCAGTGCAATCGACCGAGGGCGGGATCAGCCCCAGCATTTT. Protein product: CSAIDRGRDQPQHF.

The rearrangement links TRBV5-1 to TRBJ1-2; D not certain. The tail of the sequence fits TRBJ2-4 better, so the J call may be wrong. The CDR3 extends over 14 amino acids. The germline V gene has CDR1 SGHRS and CDR2 YFSETQ. The CDR3 loop reads CASSLGQKPNIQYF. CDR3 coding DNA: TGCGCCAGCAGCTTGGGCCAGAAACCAAACATTCAGTACTTC.

This clonotype is medium-sized. The rearrangement uses TRBV29-1 and TRBJ2-5, with TRBD1 as a possible D gene (5 bases). Germline V lookup: CDR1 SQVTM, CDR2 ANQGSEA. The CDR3 length is 11 residues. The V end lost 8 bases, the J end lost 2 bases, and 9 bases lay between the germline ends. CDR3 nucleotide sequence: TGCAGCATCGACAGACAAGAGACCCAGTACTTC. Protein sequence: CSIDRQETQYF.

By frequency in the sample, this clonotype is medium-sized. V is TRBV29-1 and J is TRBJ2-1, with a possible D match to TRBD1 (6 bases). Germline V gene data show CDR1 as SQVTM and CDR2 as ANQGSEA. The CDR3 extends over 15 amino acids. V gave up 3 bases and J gave up 3 bases, with 15 bases separating them. CDR3 residues: CSVEGLPGDYNEQFF. The CDR3 region has the DNA TGCAGCGTTGAGGGCCTGCCAGGGGACTACAATGAGCAGTTCTTC.

This sequence joins TRBV20-1 and TRBJ2-7, with TRBD2 matching 11 bases. There are 17 residues in the CDR3. The germline V gene has CDR1 DFQATT and CDR2 SNEGSKA (reference sequence). Trimming removed 2 bases from V and 0 bases from J; junction bases left unmatched: 9. The CDR3 DNA follows: TGCAGTGCTAGACCGGGACTAGCGGCTTCCAGCTCCTACGAGCAGTACTTC. Amino acids: CSARPGLAASSSYEQYF.

This clonotype was seen a few times. J is TRBJ1-4 and V is TRBV18; D is uncertain. Trimming cost V 6 bases and J 3 bases, with 14 bases left between them. This CDR3 has 15 amino acids. Germline V gene lookup returns CDR1 KGHSH and CDR2 LQKENI. The CDR3: CASSRIGQANEKLFF. In DNA, the CDR3 is TGTGCCAGCTCTCGTATCGGGCAAGCTAATGAAAAACTGTTTTTT.

By sample fraction, this clonotype is medium-sized. The V call is TRBV6-4, the J call TRBJ1-2; unclear D gene. This CDR3 comprises 14 residues. CDR1 and CDR2 from the germline V gene are MRHNA and SNTAGT. The V end lost 6 bases, the J end lost 8 bases, and 19 bases lay between the germline ends. CDR3 sequence reads: CASSATHEARGYTF. CDR3 DNA sequence: TGTGCCAGCAGCGCCACCCACGAGGCGAGGGGCTACACCTTC.

This clonotype was observed a handful of times. V is TRBV5-1 and J is TRBJ2-7; TRBD2 agrees at 10 bases. CDR3 length equals 15 residues. The germline gives CDR1 SGHRS, CDR2 YFSETQ. V gave up 0 bases and J gave up 4 bases; unmatched junction bases: 4. CDR3 bases: TGCGCCAGCAGCTTGGCCGGACTAGCGGTATACGAGCAGTACTTC. Its translation: CASSLAGLAVYEQYF.

This clonotype was seen more than once but under ten times. The chain combines TRBV11-3 with TRBJ2-3, with TRBD2 identical over 7 bases. CDR3 length: 16 residues. J gave up 3 bases and V 7 bases, and 13 bases lay outside the gene matches. From germline, CDR1 is SGHNT and CDR2 YENEEA. The CDR3 is CASTQGWGGGTDTQYF. The CDR3 DNA follows: TGTGCCAGCACCCAAGGATGGGGGGGAGGTACAGATACGCAGTATTTT. Drawing the rest from reference TRBV11-3 and TRBJ2-3, the complete variable domain is EAGVVQSPRYKIIEKKQPVAFWCNPISGHNTLYWYLQNLGQGPELLIRYENEEAVDDSQLPKDRFSAERLKGVDSTLKIQPAELGDSAVYLCASTQGWGGGTDTQYFGPGTRLTVL.

DNA for the CDR3: TGTGCCAGCAGCTTGGCCCGGGACAACACTGAAGCTTTCTTT. It is translated as CASSLARDNTEAFF. The V call is TRBV5-5, the J call TRBJ1-1, with D possibly matching TRBD1 (5 bases). The germline V gene encodes CDR1 SGHKS and CDR2 YYEKEE (reference sequence). The CDR3 sequence is 14 residues long. The V gene lost 0 bases and the J gene lost 2 bases, with 8 bases spanning the gap. Using reference TRBV5-5 and TRBJ1-1 for the parts outside the CDR3, the full variable domain is DAGVTQSPTHLIKTRGQQVTLRCSPISGHKSVSWYQQVLGQGPQFIFQYYEKEERGRGNFPDRFSARQFPNYSSELNVNALLLGDSALYLCASSLARDNTEAFFGQGTRLTVV.

The chain uses TRBV7-2 and TRBJ1-3; perhaps TRBD1 as D (5 bases). The CDR3 sequence is 15 residues long. CDR1 is SGHTA and CDR2 is FQGNSA in the germline V gene. With 6 bases removed from V and 3 bases from J, the gap between germline ends came to 15 bases. The CDR3 DNA reads TGTGCCAGCAGTCTCGACGGGACTTATGGAAACACCATATATTTT. Encoded protein: CASSLDGTYGNTIYF.

Details on this clonotype: A much more abundant neighbour one base away suggests this may be a read error. The chain recombines TRBV6-5 with TRBJ1-2; no reliable D call. Per germline, CDR1 MNHEY and CDR2 SVGAGI. The CDR3 covers 13 residues. CDR3 sequence reads: CAGSYATNYGYTF. CDR3 bases: TGTGCCGGCAGTTACGCAACTAACTATGGCTACACCTTC.

This clonotype has only a few counts. This chain connects TRBV7-9 to TRBJ1-1; 7 bases line up with TRBD1. Germline CDR1 is SEHNR and CDR2 is FQNEAQ (reference sequence). The CDR3 spans 15 residues. J lost 6 bases, V lost 0 bases, and 7 bases had no gene match. The CDR3 region has the DNA TGTGCCAGCAGCTTAGCTTCCGGACAGGCATCTGAAGCTTTCTTT. It yields the protein CASSLASGQASEAFF.

By share, this clonotype counts as medium-sized. The chain joins TRBV30 to TRBJ1-2; D is unresolved. Trimming left V 5 bases short and J 4 bases short, with 11 bases between. The CDR3 extends over 12 amino acids. CDR1 and CDR2 from the germline V gene are GTSNPN and SVGIG (reference sequence). The CDR3 sequence is CAWLEGSYGYTF. For the CDR3, the DNA is TGTGCCTGGCTTGAAGGGTCCTATGGCTACACCTTC.

In its sample, this clonotype is medium-sized. This chain joins TRBV15 and TRBJ2-2; 7 nucleotides match TRBD1. In germline, CDR1 is LNHNV, CDR2 YYDKDF (reference sequence). Trimming took 1 base from V and 3 from J; bases not matched to a gene: 5. The length of the CDR3 is 16 residues. CDR3 in amino acids: CATSRVGGRDTGELFF. Written as DNA, the CDR3 is TGTGCCACCAGCAGAGTAGGGGGCCGTGACACCGGGGAGCTGTTTTTT.

The V gene is TRBV27, the J gene TRBJ2-1; TRBD2 matches 15 bases. Germline V lookup: CDR1 MNHEY, CDR2 SMNVEV (reference sequence). V lost 2 bases to trimming and J lost 7 bases; unmatched junction nucleotides: 12. The CDR3 covers 19 residues. The chain's CDR3 is CASSLRRTSGRAGGNEQFF. In DNA form, the CDR3 reads TGTGCCAGCAGTTTACGGCGGACTAGCGGGAGGGCCGGGGGAAATGAGCAGTTCTTC.

The sample holds a few counts of this clonotype. The J gene is TRBJ2-7, the V gene TRBV7-9, with no clear D. Germline CDR1 SEHNR, CDR2 FQNEAQ (reference sequence). This CDR3 is built from 14 residues. V lost 5 bases and J lost 5, with 16 bases in between. The CDR3 reads CASSQPSKENEQYF. DNA of the CDR3: TGTGCCAGCAGCCAGCCTTCCAAGGAAAACGAGCAGTACTTC.

This sequence joins TRBV18 and TRBJ1-1; 7 bases match TRBD1. This CDR3 spans 15 amino acids. The trim removed 6 bases at V and 3 bases at J, leaving 10 bases unmatched. Germline V gene sequence: CDR1 KGHSH, CDR2 LQKENI. Written as DNA, the CDR3 is TGTGCCAGCTCGCTTAAGACAGGGTCGGACACTGAAGCTTTCTTT. As protein: CASSLKTGSDTEAFF.

The chain recombines TRBV11-2 with TRBJ1-4, with 8 bases fitting TRBD1. Trimming at V came to 5 bases and at J to 5 bases, leaving 7 bases not matched to a gene. The CDR3 runs to 15 residues. Germline loops: CDR1 SGHAT, CDR2 FQNNGV. CDR3 sequence reads: CASSADRGMNEKLFF. Written as DNA, the CDR3 is TGTGCCAGCAGCGCCGACAGGGGAATGAATGAAAAACTGTTTTTT.

This clonotype was detected only a few times. This sequence joins TRBV4-2 and TRBJ2-3; perhaps TRBD1 as D (7 bases). V was shortened by 0 bases and J by 2 bases, with 12 bases between the two germline ends. Looked up from germline, CDR1 is LGHNA and CDR2 is YNFKEQ. The CDR3 totals 16 residues. DNA of the CDR3: TGTGCCAGCAGCCAAGAAGGCAGGGGGGTCACAGATACGCAGTATTTT. This sequence encodes CASSQEGRGVTDTQYF.